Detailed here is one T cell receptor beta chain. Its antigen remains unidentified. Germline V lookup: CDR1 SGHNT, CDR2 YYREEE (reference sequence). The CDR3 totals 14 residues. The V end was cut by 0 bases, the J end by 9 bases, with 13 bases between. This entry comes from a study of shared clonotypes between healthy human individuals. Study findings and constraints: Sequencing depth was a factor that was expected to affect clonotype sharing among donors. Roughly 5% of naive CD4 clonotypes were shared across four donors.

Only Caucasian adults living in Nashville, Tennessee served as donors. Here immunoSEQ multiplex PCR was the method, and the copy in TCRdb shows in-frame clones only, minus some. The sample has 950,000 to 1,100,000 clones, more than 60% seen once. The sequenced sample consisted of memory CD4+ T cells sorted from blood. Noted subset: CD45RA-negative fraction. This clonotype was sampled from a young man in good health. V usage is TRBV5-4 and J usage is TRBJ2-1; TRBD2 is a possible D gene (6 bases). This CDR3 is CASSLGGLGGEQFF. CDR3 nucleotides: TGTGCCAGCAGCTTGGGGGGCCTGGGAGGTGAGCAGTTCTTC.